This entry lists 14 T cell receptor beta chains sequenced from one sample in a study of tumor-infiltrating lymphocytes in primary liver carcinoma. Total RNA amounting to 450 to 500 ng was the source from which TCR beta cDNA was made with a constant-region primer. TCR beta libraries came from three nested multiplex PCR rounds using slightly modified ARM-PCR. Use of TRBV1-TRBV30 forward primers with a C-beta reverse primer characterized the first two PCR rounds, which lasted around 9 cycles each. TCRdb re-called the multiplex PCR reads with MiXCR, one entry per CDR3 protein. The sample has fewer than 90,000 distinct CDR3 sequences, around 70% seen once; the top ten hold roughly 19%. It was from around 20-30 mg of unsorted bulk tissue that RNA and DNA were co-extracted. Sequenced: liver tumor tissue from sampling region 1. Sample subset: tumor region T1, superior pole. The receptor set was obtained from a man between 40 and 49 years old with primary liver carcinoma and hepatitis B virus infection.

About this clonotype: Compared with germline, one end of the junction differs, possibly owing to a read error. The CDR3 loop reads CSVEQGASGANVPTF. CDR3 DNA sequence: TGTAGCGTTGAACAGGGGGCCTCTGGGGCCAACGTCCCGACTTTC. J is TRBJ2-6 and V is TRBV29-1; 9 bases match TRBD1. CDR3 length: 15 residues. In germline, CDR1 is SQVTM, CDR2 ANQGSEA.

This clonotype was counted ten times or more. The J gene is TRBJ2-1, the V gene TRBV13; 13 nucleotides align to TRBD2. After removal of 5 bases from V and 8 bases from J, the junction contained 6 bases not matched to a gene. The CDR3 is 15 amino acids. Germline V gene data show CDR1 as PRHDT and CDR2 as FYEKMQ (reference sequence). CDR3 sequence reads: CASSRTSGSGDEQFF. CDR3 coding DNA: TGTGCCAGCAGCAGGACTAGCGGGAGTGGAGATGAGCAGTTCTTC.

The sample holds many counts of this clonotype. The chain links TRBV4-1 to TRBJ2-1, with D perhaps being TRBD1 or TRBD2 (7 bases each). The CDR3 has 17 residues. Trimming took off 4 bases at V and 7 bases at J, with 23 bases between the two ends. The germline gives CDR1 MGHRA, CDR2 YSYEKL. CDR3: CASSLEAGVQGRNEQFF. In DNA form, the CDR3 reads TGCGCCAGCAGCCTAGAGGCGGGAGTACAGGGGAGGAATGAGCAGTTCTTC.

This clonotype has a handful of counts. A much larger clone differs from this one at a single base, so this may be a read error. The J gene is TRBJ2-3, the V gene TRBV6-5, with a tentative D call TRBD2 (6 bases). CDR1 is MNHEY and CDR2 is SVGAGI in the germline V gene. This CDR3 region has 11 residues. CDR3 region: CTSHGGNTQYF. DNA for the CDR3: TGTACCAGCCATGGAGGGAATACGCAGTATTTT.

There are many counts of this clonotype. One end of the junction does not line up with germline, which may come from a read error. The chain uses TRBV7-9 and TRBJ2-3, with no clear D. Germline CDR1 SEHNR, CDR2 FQNEAQ (reference sequence). This CDR3 has 14 amino acids. For the CDR3, the DNA is TGTGCCGGCAGCTTAGACCAGAGCACAGATACGCAGTATTTT. Translation: CAGSLDQSTDTQYF.

Remarks on this clonotype: At one of its ends the junction is not consistent with the germline gene, which may arise from a read error. The chain couples TRBV4-1 to TRBJ2-7; 10 positions match TRBD2. Germline V gives CDR1 MGHRA, CDR2 YSYEKL. CDR3 length equals 15 residues. The CDR3 DNA sequence: TGCGCCAGCAGCCAAGCTTCTAGCGGGAGCTACGGGCAGCGCTTC. Residues: CASSQASSGSYGQRF.

Points on this clonotype: The junction departs from germline at one end; a sequencing error may be responsible. The J gene is TRBJ2-7, the V gene TRBV6-1; D not certain. CDR3 size: 13 residues. Germline-derived CDR1 and CDR2 are MNHNS and SASEGT. DNA for the CDR3: TGTGCCAGCAGTGTATGGGTTATCTACGGGCAGTACTTC. It yields the protein CASSVWVIYGQYF.

To note about this clonotype: The junction differs from germline at one of its ends, possibly a read error. The chain uses TRBV6-5 and TRBJ2-7; D is possibly TRBD1 (5 bases). This CDR3 contains 14 residues. Germline-derived CDR1 and CDR2 are MNHEY and SVGAGI. The CDR3 region is CACSSSQVPYEQYF. The CDR3 DNA follows: TGTGCCTGCAGTTCTTCACAGGTTCCCTACGAGCAATACTTC.

The rearrangement uses TRBV5-1 and TRBJ2-6, with D maybe TRBD1 (6 bases). Trimming left V 1 base short and J 3 bases short, with 17 bases between. The CDR3 runs 18 residues. Germline CDR1 reads SGHRS; CDR2 reads YFSETQ. The CDR3 sequence: CASSLQAGAYFGANVLTF. The CDR3, as DNA: TGCGCCAGCAGCTTGCAGGCAGGGGCCTACTTTGGGGCCAACGTCCTGACTTTC. Variable domain in full (rest from reference TRBV5-1 and TRBJ2-6): KAGVTQTPRYLIKTRGQQVTLSCSPISGHRSVSWYQQTPGQGLQFLFEYFSETQRNKGNFPGRFSGRQFSNSRSEMNVSTLELGDSALYLCASSLQAGAYFGANVLTFGAGSRLTVL.

Of note for this clonotype: One junction end disagrees with the germline gene, perhaps due to a read error. The J gene is TRBJ1-1, the V gene TRBV10-2; D gene ambiguous. The CDR3 extends over 15 amino acids. Germline CDR1 WSHSY, CDR2 SAAADI. The CDR3 DNA sequence: TGTGCCAACAGTGAGTCAAGCAGTATGAACACTGAAGCTTTCTTT. As protein: CANSESSSMNTEAFF.

As regards this clonotype: A much larger clone differs by one base, so this may be a read error. The gene calls are TRBV7-2 and TRBJ2-7; a possible D gene is TRBD2 (6 bases). V was trimmed by 7 bases and J by 2 bases, leaving 18 bases between them. This CDR3 spans 15 amino acids. The V gene's germline CDR1 is SGHTA and CDR2 FQGNSA. CDR3 residues: CASNSFSGFAYEQYF. The CDR3 DNA sequence: TGTGCCAGCAACTCCTTTAGCGGTTTTGCCTACGAGCAGTACTTC.

Remarks on this clonotype: The junction does not match germline at one end; this may be a read error. The chain carries TRBV29-1 and TRBJ2-3; D gene unclear. Per germline, CDR1 SQVTM and CDR2 ANQGSEA. The CDR3 covers 15 residues. The CDR3 spells CGVGSSLLGTDMQYF. For the CDR3, the DNA is TGCGGCGTTGGAAGCAGTCTGCTAGGAACAGATATGCAGTATTTT.

A note on this clonotype: One end of the junction fails to match germline, which may point to a read error. The chain links TRBV10-3 to TRBJ2-3; TRBD2 might be the D (5 bases). The CDR3 runs 14 residues. Germline V gene data show CDR1 as ENHRY and CDR2 as SYGVKD. The CDR3 DNA reads TGTGCCATCTGTGATGATAGCGTGGGGGATACGCAGTATTTT. Translation gives CAICDDSVGDTQYF.

In regard to this clonotype: Possible read error: a much larger clone is one base away. This chain uses TRBV5-1 with TRBJ1-4; no definite D call. The CDR3 spans 14 residues. Deletions cut 4 bases from V and 4 bases from J, with 11 bases between. Germline V lookup: CDR1 SGHRS, CDR2 YFSETQ. CDR3 coding DNA: TGCGCCAGCAGCCGGAGAGATGTTAATGAAAAACTGTTTTTT. Translated, it gives CASSRRDVNEKLFF.